This T cell receptor beta chain was sequenced for a study of vaccination effects on CD4 cells after COVID-19. Study-level points and caveats: After vaccination, at late timepoints, clones induced by infection and by vaccine contracted markedly.

The protocol was immunoSEQ multiplex PCR, while the TCRdb copy is restricted to in-frame clones and leaves out a portion. The sample lists under 35,000 clones; 70% to 75% were seen once. This CDR3 has 12 amino acids. V dropped 4 bases and J dropped 7 bases, with 10 bases sitting between them. Germline V gives CDR1 SQVTM, CDR2 ANQGSEA. This clone is a singleton in its sample. Its antigen is unidentified. Viral peptide pools were used in the ViraFEST assay to expand antigen-specific CD4+ T cells, and sequencing came afterward. A roughly ten-day culture period preceded the isolation of CD4+ T cells. As their vaccination, participants received two doses of either BNT162b2 or mRNA-1273.

Sequenced here: CD4+ T cells from PBMCs cultured with HCoV-NL63 spike peptides, sampled after COVID-19 vaccination. The TCR comes from a human donor who received a COVID-19 vaccine. This sequence joins TRBV29-1 and TRBJ2-2, with D tentatively TRBD1 (5 bases). DNA for the CDR3: TGCAGCGTTGGCAGGGAAGGCGGGGAGCTGTTTTTT. The encoded protein is CSVGREGGELFF.